The text below deals with one T cell receptor (beta chain). Authors' data handling: How many nucleated cells were present was estimated from reference gene primer amplification. Here immunoSEQ multiplex PCR was the method, and the copy in TCRdb shows in-frame clones only, minus some. Clone size and the V and J calls come from that table; the DNA yielded D and trimming. The data show about 210,000 clones, around 82% seen once. This specimen belongs to a study of blood T cell repertoires in COVID-19. The overall study: Italy, Spain and the United States were the sources of the convalescent and acute COVID-19 samples. T cells, B-cell-depleted T cells, or PBMCs supplied cDNA or gDNA.

V gave up 0 bases and J gave up 4 bases, with 15 bases separating them. The CDR3 sequence is 16 residues long. Germline V gene lookup returns CDR1 LNHDA and CDR2 SQIVND (reference sequence). The sample comprised peripheral blood. The chain has TRBV19 and TRBJ1-1; maybe TRBD1 (5 bases). This clonotype was obtained from a woman aged 40 to 50 with acute or convalescent COVID-19. CDR3 residues: CASSIERGFLGTEAFF. The CDR3, as DNA: TGTGCCAGTAGTATAGAAAGGGGTTTCCTGGGCACTGAAGCTTTCTTT.